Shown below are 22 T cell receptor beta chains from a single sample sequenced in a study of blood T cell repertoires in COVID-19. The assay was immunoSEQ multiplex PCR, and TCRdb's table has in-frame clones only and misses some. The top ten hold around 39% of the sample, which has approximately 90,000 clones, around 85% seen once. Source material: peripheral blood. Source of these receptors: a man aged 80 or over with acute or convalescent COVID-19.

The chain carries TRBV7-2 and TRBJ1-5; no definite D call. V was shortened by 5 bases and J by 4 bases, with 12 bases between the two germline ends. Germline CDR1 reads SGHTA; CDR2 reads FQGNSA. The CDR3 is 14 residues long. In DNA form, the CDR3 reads TGTGCCAGCAGCCCCACCTCGGGGAATCAGCCCCAGCATTTT. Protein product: CASSPTSGNQPQHF.

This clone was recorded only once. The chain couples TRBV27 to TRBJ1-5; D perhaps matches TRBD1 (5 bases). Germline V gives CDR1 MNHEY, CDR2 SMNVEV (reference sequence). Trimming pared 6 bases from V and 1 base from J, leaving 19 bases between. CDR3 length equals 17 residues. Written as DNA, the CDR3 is TGTGCCAGCAGCCGGGAGGGGCGTTGGGGAAGCAATCAGCCCCAGCATTTT. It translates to CASSREGRWGSNQPQHF.

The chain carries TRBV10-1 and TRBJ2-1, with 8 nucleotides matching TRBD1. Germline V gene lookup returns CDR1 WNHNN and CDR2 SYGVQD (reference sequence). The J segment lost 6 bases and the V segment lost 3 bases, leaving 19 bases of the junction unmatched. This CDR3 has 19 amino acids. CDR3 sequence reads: CASSDSTGASGRGPNEQFF. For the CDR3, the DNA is TGCGCCAGCAGTGATTCGACAGGGGCATCGGGAAGGGGGCCCAATGAGCAGTTCTTC.

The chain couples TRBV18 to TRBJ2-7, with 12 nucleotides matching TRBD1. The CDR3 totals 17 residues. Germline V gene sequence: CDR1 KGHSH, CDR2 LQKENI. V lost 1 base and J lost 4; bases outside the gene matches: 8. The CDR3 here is CASSPRGPGQGAYEQYF. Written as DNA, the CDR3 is TGTGCCAGCTCACCACGAGGGCCGGGACAGGGGGCTTACGAGCAGTACTTC.

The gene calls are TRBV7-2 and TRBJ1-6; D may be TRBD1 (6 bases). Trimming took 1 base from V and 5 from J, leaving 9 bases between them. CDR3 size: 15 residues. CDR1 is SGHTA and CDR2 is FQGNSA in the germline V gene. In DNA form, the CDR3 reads TGTGCCAGCAGCTTAGGTACAGGGAATAATTCACCCCTCCACTTT. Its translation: CASSLGTGNNSPLHF.

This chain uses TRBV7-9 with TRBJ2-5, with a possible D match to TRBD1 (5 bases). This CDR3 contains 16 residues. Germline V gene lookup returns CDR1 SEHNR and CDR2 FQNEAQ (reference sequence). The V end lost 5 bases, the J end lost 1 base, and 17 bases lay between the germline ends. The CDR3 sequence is CASSPDTVATQETQYF. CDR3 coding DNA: TGTGCCAGCAGCCCGGACACGGTTGCGACCCAAGAGACCCAGTACTTC.

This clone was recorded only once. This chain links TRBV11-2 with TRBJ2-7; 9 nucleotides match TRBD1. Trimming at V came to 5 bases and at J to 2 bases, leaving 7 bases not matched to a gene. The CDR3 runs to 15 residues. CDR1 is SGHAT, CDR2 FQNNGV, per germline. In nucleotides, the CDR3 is TGTGCCAGCAGCCGTCCCGGGACAGGGACCTACGAGCAGTACTTC. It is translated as CASSRPGTGTYEQYF.

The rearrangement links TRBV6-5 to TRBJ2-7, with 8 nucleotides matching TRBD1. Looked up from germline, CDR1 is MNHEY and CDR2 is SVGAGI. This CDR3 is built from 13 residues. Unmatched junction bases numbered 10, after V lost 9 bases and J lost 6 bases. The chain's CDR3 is CASKGQGAAEQYF. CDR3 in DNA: TGTGCCAGTAAAGGTCAGGGGGCGGCCGAGCAGTACTTC.

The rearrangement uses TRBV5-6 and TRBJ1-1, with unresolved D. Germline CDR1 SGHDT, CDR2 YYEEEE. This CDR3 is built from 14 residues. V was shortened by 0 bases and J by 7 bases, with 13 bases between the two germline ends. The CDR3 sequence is CASSLAGVRDEAFF. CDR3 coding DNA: TGTGCCAGCAGCTTGGCCGGGGTAAGGGATGAAGCTTTCTTT.

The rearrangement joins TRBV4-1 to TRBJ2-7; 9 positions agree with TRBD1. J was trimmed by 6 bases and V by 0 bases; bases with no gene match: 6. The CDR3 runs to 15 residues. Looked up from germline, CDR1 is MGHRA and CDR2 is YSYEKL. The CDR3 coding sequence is TGCGCCAGCAGCCAAGATCGGGGACAGGGTTTCGAGCAGTACTTC. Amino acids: CASSQDRGQGFEQYF.

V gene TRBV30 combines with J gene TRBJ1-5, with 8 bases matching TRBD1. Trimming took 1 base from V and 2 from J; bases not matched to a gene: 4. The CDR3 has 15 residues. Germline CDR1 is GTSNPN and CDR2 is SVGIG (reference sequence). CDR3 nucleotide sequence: TGTGCCTGGAGTGGAGGGACAGGCCGCAATCAGCCCCAGCATTTT. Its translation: CAWSGGTGRNQPQHF.

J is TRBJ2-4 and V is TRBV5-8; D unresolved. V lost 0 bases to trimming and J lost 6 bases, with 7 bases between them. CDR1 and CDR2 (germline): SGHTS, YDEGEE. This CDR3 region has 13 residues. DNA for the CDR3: TGTGCCAGCAGCTTGGAACAGATAAACATTCAGTACTTC. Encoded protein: CASSLEQINIQYF.

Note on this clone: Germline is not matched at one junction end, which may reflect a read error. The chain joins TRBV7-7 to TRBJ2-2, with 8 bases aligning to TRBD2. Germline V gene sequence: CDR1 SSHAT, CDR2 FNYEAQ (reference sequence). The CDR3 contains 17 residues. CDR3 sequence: CASSLGRGRKNTGELFF. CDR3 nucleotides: TGTGCTAGCAGCTTAGGTCGCGGGAGGAAAAACACCGGGGAGCTGTTTTTT.

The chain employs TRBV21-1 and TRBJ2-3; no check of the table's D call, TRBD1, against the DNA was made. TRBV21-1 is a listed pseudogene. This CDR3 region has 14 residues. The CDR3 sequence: CASSKEEGADTQYF. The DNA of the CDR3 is TGTGCCAGCAGCAAAGAGGAGGGGGCCGATACGCAGTATTTT.

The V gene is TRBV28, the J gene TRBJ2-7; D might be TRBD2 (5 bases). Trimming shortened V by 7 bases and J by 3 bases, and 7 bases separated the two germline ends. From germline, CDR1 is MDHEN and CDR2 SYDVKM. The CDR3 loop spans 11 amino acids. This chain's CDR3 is CASMEDYEQYF. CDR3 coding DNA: TGTGCCAGCATGGAGGACTACGAGCAGTACTTC.

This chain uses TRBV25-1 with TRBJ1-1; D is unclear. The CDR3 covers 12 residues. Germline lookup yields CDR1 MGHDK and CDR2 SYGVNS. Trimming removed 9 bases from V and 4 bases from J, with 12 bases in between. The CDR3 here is CASRHSRTEAFF. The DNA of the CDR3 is TGTGCCAGTCGGCACAGTCGCACTGAAGCTTTCTTT.

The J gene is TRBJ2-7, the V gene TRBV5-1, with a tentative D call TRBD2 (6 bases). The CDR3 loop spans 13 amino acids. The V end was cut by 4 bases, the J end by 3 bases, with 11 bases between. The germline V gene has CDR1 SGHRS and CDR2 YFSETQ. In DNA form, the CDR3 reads TGCGCCAGCAGCACGGGACTGAACTACGAGCAGTACTTC. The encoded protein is CASSTGLNYEQYF.

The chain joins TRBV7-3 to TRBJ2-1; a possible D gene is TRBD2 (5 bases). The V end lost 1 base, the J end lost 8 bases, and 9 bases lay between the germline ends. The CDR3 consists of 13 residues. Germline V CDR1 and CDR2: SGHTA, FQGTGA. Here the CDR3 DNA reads TGTGCCAGCAGCTTAAGCGGGCAGGATGAGCAGTTCTTC. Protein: CASSLSGQDEQFF.

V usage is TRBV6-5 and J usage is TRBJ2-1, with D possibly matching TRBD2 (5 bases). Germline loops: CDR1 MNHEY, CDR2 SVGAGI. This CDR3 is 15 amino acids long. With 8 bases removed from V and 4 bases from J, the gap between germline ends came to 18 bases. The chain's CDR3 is CASYPADRGYNEQFF. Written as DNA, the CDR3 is TGTGCCAGCTACCCGGCGGACCGCGGGTACAATGAGCAGTTCTTC.

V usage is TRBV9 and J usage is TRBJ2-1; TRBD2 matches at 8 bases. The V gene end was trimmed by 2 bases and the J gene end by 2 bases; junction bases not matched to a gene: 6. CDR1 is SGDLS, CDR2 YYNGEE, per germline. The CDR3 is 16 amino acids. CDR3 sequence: CASSVRSGGPYNEQFF. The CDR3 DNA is TGTGCCAGCAGCGTCCGCAGCGGGGGCCCCTACAATGAGCAGTTCTTC.

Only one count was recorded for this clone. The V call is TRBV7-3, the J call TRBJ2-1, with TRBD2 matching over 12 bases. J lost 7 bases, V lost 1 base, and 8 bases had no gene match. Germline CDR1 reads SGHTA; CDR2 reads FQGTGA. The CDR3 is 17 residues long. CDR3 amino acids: CASSLRPSGRAVNEQFF. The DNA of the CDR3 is TGTGCCAGCAGCTTAAGGCCTAGCGGGAGGGCCGTGAATGAGCAGTTCTTC.

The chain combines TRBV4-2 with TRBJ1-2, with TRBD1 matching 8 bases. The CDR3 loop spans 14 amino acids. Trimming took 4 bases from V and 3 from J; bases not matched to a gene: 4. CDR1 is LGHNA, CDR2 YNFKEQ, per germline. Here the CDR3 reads CASSLTGVDYGYTF. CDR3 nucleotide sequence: TGTGCCAGCAGCCTGACAGGGGTGGACTATGGCTACACCTTC.